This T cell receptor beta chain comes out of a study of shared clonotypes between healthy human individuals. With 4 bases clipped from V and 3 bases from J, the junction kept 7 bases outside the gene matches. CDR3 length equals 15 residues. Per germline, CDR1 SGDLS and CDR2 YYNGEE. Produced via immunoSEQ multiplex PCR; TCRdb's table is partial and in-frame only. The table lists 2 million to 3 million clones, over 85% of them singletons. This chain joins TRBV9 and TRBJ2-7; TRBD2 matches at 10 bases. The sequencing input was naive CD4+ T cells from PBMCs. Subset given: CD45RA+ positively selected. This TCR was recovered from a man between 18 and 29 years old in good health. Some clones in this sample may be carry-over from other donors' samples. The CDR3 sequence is CASSPGLAANYEQYF. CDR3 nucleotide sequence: TGTGCCAGCAGCCCCGGACTAGCGGCGAACTACGAGCAGTACTTC.